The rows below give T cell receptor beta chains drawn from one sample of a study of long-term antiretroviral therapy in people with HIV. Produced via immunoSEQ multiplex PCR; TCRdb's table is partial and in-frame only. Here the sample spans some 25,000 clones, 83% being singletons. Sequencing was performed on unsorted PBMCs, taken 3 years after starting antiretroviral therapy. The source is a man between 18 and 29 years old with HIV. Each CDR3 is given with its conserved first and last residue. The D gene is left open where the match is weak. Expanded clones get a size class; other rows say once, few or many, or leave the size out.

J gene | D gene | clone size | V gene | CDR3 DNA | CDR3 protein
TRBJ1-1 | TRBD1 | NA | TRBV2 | TGTGCCAGCAAAGACAGGGCCAACACTGAAGCTTTCTTT | CASKDRANTEAFF
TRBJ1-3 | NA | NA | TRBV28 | TGTGCCAGCAGTTGGGCGAACTCTGGAAACACCATATATTTT | CASSWANSGNTIYF
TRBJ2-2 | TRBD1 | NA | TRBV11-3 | TGTGCCAGCCCACCTCATGGACAGGGGTTGTGGGAGCTGTTTTTT | CASPPHGQGLWELFF
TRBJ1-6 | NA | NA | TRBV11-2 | TGTGCCAGCAGCTTAATGGGGGAGCTCTATAATTCACCCCTCCACTTT | CASSLMGELYNSPLHF
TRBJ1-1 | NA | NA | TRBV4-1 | TGCGCCAGCAGCCACCACCAGGGTTACATGAACACTGAAGCTTTCTTT | CASSHHQGYMNTEAFF
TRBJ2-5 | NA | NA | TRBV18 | TGTGCCAGCTCACCCCCCCCTAAAGAGACCCAGTACTTC | CASSPPPKETQYF
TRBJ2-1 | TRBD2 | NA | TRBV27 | TGTGCCAGCAGTCCCCCGGGACTAGCTGAGCAGTTCTTC | CASSPPGLAEQFF
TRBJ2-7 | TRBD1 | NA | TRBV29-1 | TGCAGCGTTGGTTCAGGGGGCGACGAGCAGTACTTC | CSVGSGGDEQYF
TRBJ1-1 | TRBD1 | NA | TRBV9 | TGTGCCAGCAGCGTTACAGGGGTTGGGGCGAACACTGAAGCTTTCTTT | CASSVTGVGANTEAFF
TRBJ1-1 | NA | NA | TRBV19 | TGTGCCAGTAGTATGCCAGGTAGGAATGAAGCTTTCTTT | CASSMPGRNEAFF
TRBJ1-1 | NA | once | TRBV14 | TGTGCCAGCAGCCCCATGGGGGTAGTAGGCACTGAAGCTTTCTTT | CASSPMGVVGTEAFF
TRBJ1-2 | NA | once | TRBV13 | TGTGCCAGCAGCCCTGGGACATCCCTTAACTATGGCTACACCTTC | CASSPGTSLNYGYTF
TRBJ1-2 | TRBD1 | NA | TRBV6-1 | TGTGCCAGCAGGGAACAGGGGGCGAGCTATGGCTACACCTTC | CASREQGASYGYTF
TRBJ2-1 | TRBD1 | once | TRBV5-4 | TGTGCCAGCAGCTTAGTAGGGACAGGGGGCTACAATGAGCAGTTCTTC | CASSLVGTGGYNEQFF
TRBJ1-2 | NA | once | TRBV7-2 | TGTGCCAGCAGCTCCAAAACCGGGACTAAGGGTGGCTACACCTTC | CASSSKTGTKGGYTF